A selection of T cell receptor beta chains follows, all from one sample in a study of blood T cell repertoires in COVID-19. Clones were sequenced by immunoSEQ multiplex PCR, and TCRdb holds only the in-frame ones, with some missing. Of 150,000 to 200,000 clones listed, 75% to 85% are singletons. Sequences were obtained from PBMCs or T cells enriched from blood (not recorded which). All receptors derive from a man aged 50 to 60 who had recovered from COVID-19. Both conserved end residues are part of each CDR3. The D gene is left open where the match is weak. For some rows the clone size is stated as once, few or many, or as a class when expanded; others skip it.

.,TRBV6-4,.,TRBJ2-1,TGTGCCAGCAGACGGGACATCCAATACAATGAGCAGTTCTTC,CASRRDIQYNEQFF
once,TRBV28,.,TRBJ2-7,TGTGCCAGCAGTTTAAATCCCGGGGCAGGGGATAATGTCGAGCAGTACTTC,CASSLNPGAGDNVEQYF
once,TRBV27,.,TRBJ1-3,TGTGCCAGCAGCCTCACAGGGCCTGGAAACACCATATATTTT,CASSLTGPGNTIYF
.,TRBV30,.,TRBJ1-5,TGTGCCTCCTCTAATACCCTCGGACAGAAGGAGCCCCAGCATTTT,CASSNTLGQKEPQHF
once,TRBV7-9,.,TRBJ2-1,TGTGCCAGCAGCTCCCGGGGGACGGTCGCTGGGTTCTTC,CASSSRGTVAGFF
.,TRBV6-1,TRBD1,TRBJ1-5,TGTGCCAGCAGTGAAGGCACAGGGGCTGGTCAGCCCCAGCATTTT,CASSEGTGAGQPQHF
.,TRBV6-5,TRBD1,TRBJ1-1,TGTGCCAGCAGTCAAATGCAGGGGGTAGCTTTCTTT,CASSQMQGVAFF
.,TRBV2,TRBD1,TRBJ2-7,TGTGCCAGCAGTCCTCTCTCCTGGGGGGACAGGGAAGCCGAGCAGTACTTC,CASSPLSWGDREAEQYF
once,TRBV11-2,TRBD2,TRBJ2-1,TGTGCCAGCAGCCCTAGGACGGCGGGGGGGTATAATGAGCAGTTCTTC,CASSPRTAGGYNEQFF
.,TRBV5-1,TRBD2,TRBJ2-7,TGCGCCAGCAGCTTGGTCTCTAGCGGGGGTTACGAGCAGTACTTC,CASSLVSSGGYEQYF